This T cell receptor beta chain came from a study of graft-versus-host responses after intestinal transplantation. In the study overall: For approximately three years after anti-thymocyte globulin induction, all recipients took tacrolimus and steroids. General observations from the study: Within allografts, high graft-versus-host to host-versus-graft clonal ratios were seen among patients with graft-donor T cell macrochimerism. Some GvH clones were seen earlier in gut or blood, suggesting intestinal origin. Circulating GvH clones peaking coincided with falling HvG clones soon after transplant.

The researchers put around 200,000 CFSE-labeled responder cells into plates with around 200,000 irradiated, violet-dye-labeled stimulator cells. The method was immunoSEQ multiplex PCR; TCRdb's version includes in-frame clones alone and lacks a portion of them. Counted here are about 21,000 clones, 40% to 50% occurring once; the ten biggest clones make up approximately 1.6%. The material sequenced was alloreactive CD8+ T cells from a mixed lymphocyte reaction culture, taken before intestinal transplant. Sample subset: CFSE-low proliferating T cells sorted from approximately 6-day pre-transplant mixed lymphocyte reaction (GvH or HvG direction). The sequence derives from a human patient who received an intestinal transplant.

Written as DNA, the CDR3 is TGCGCCAGCAGCCAAGAGGGGGGGACAGGGTACTACCACTACGAGCAGTACTTC. Protein sequence: CASSQEGGTGYYHYEQYF. This rearrangement joins TRBV4-1 to TRBJ2-7; 9 nucleotides line up with TRBD1. CDR3 size: 18 residues. The J segment lost 3 bases and the V segment lost 0 bases, leaving 12 bases of the junction unmatched. From germline, CDR1 is MGHRA and CDR2 YSYEKL.